The 28 T cell receptor beta chains given below trace back to one sample, sequenced in a study of shared clonotypes between healthy human individuals (TCRdb year 2020). Library preparation used the immunoSEQ multiplex PCR assay. TCRdb limited this immuneACCESS table to in-frame rearrangements with V and J called. A share of clones is missing; checked studies link under half to unresolved V genes, and the rest is unexplained. For this sample there are some 2,500,000 clones; 80% to 95% appear just once. The ten largest clones take up more than 0.35% of the sample. The sequenced material came from naive CD4+ T cells from PBMCs. Interpreted using the paper, the cell subset or site label stands for: CD45RA+ positively selected. Every receptor here comes from a man younger than 35 in good health. Some clones in this sample may be carry-over from other donors' samples.

The genes are TRBV5-4 and TRBJ2-1; 12 positions match TRBD2. V lost 6 bases, J lost 9 bases, and 10 bases stayed unmatched. The germline V gene encodes CDR1 SGHNT and CDR2 YYREEE (reference sequence). CDR3 length: 15 amino acids. The CDR3 nucleotides are TGTGCCAGCACTACCGGGACTAGCGGGTTGTCTGAGCAGTTCTTC. It translates to CASTTGTSGLSEQFF.

A word on this clone: Within the sample, other DNA sequences also encode this same CDR3. This rearrangement joins TRBV2 to TRBJ2-7; D gene ambiguous. The CDR3 sequence is 12 residues long. The germline V gene encodes CDR1 SNHLY and CDR2 FYNNEI. Trimming removed 6 bases at V and 2 bases at J, with 8 bases between. The CDR3 region is CASRQSTYEQYF. DNA of the CDR3: TGTGCCAGCAGACAGTCGACCTACGAGCAGTACTTC.

The rearrangement links TRBV7-9 to TRBJ2-7; TRBD1 matches at 8 bases. The trim removed 5 bases at V and 4 bases at J, leaving 7 bases unmatched. CDR1 is SEHNR, CDR2 FQNEAQ, per germline (reference sequence). This CDR3 has 14 residues. CDR3 region: CASSPPGTGYEQYF. The CDR3 coding sequence is TGTGCCAGCAGCCCTCCGGGGACAGGTTACGAGCAGTACTTC.

The chain is built from TRBV6-1 and TRBJ1-1; 8 nucleotides line up with TRBD1. Germline V gene data show CDR1 as MNHNS and CDR2 as SASEGT. This CDR3 region has 16 residues. Germline trimming cut 4 bases from V and 1 base from J; bases unmatched to any gene: 8. The CDR3, as DNA: TGTGCCAGCAGTGTTGAAGGGACAGGACAGAACACTGAAGCTTTCTTT. Protein: CASSVEGTGQNTEAFF.

This chain joins TRBV9 and TRBJ2-1; possibly TRBD2 for D (6 bases). The V gene lost 3 bases and the J gene lost 7 bases, with 17 bases spanning the gap. Germline V gene data show CDR1 as SGDLS and CDR2 as YYNGEE. The length of the CDR3 is 15 residues. The chain's CDR3 is CASSAEWGRWNEQFF. The CDR3 bases are TGTGCCAGCAGCGCCGAGTGGGGGAGGTGGAATGAGCAGTTCTTC.

The chain carries TRBV30 and TRBJ2-1; 11 bases match TRBD2. V lost 5 bases and J lost 6; bases outside the gene matches: 24. Germline CDR1 is GTSNPN and CDR2 is SVGIG (reference sequence). This CDR3 contains 20 residues. CDR3 nucleotide sequence: TGTGCCTGGGTTAAGTTCGTGGCTAGCGGGAGGAATCCCCTGGGCAATGAGCAGTTCTTC. This codes for CAWVKFVASGRNPLGNEQFF. Full variable domain (outside the CDR3, taken from reference TRBV30 and TRBJ2-1): SQTIHQWPATLVQPVGSPLSLECTVEGTSNPNLYWYRQAAGRGLQLLFYSVGIGQISSEVPQNLSASRPQDRQFILSSKKLLLSDSGFYLCAWVKFVASGRNPLGNEQFFGPGTRLTVL.

This clone was recorded once. The same CDR3 also results from other DNA sequences found in this sample. The chain employs TRBV7-3 and TRBJ2-2; a weak D match, TRBD1 (5 bases). Germline values: CDR1 SGHTA, CDR2 FQGTGA. V dropped 2 bases and J dropped 5 bases, with 6 bases sitting between them. CDR3 size: 13 residues. CDR3 sequence (DNA): TGTGCCAGCAGCTTACGACAGACCGGGGAGCTGTTTTTT. Its protein product is CASSLRQTGELFF.

The gene calls are TRBV10-3 and TRBJ2-7; weak D call: TRBD2 (7 bases). V was shortened by 6 bases and J by 4 bases, with 13 bases between the two germline ends. The CDR3 consists of 13 residues. In germline, CDR1 is ENHRY, CDR2 SYGVKD. For the CDR3, the DNA is TGTGCCATCAGATCAGGGGAGGGGTACGAGCAGTACTTC. Translated: CAIRSGEGYEQYF.

The J gene is TRBJ2-1, the V gene TRBV9, with 8 bases fitting TRBD2. Germline V gene sequence: CDR1 SGDLS, CDR2 YYNGEE. J lost 7 bases, V lost 3 bases, and 9 bases had no gene match. The CDR3 sequence is 15 residues long. As DNA, the CDR3 is TGTGCCAGCAGCGACGAGCGGGAGCGGTTTAATGAGCAGTTCTTC. Translating it yields CASSDERERFNEQFF.

This clone came up once. The J gene is TRBJ2-5, the V gene TRBV29-1; TRBD2 might be the D (5 bases). This CDR3 contains 14 residues. Germline CDR1 is SQVTM and CDR2 is ANQGSEA. V dropped 3 bases and J dropped 3 bases, with 14 bases sitting between them. As DNA, the CDR3 is TGCAGCGTTGACCGGGAACAGCTTAAAGAGACCCAGTACTTC. It is translated as CSVDREQLKETQYF.

This chain joins TRBV7-9 and TRBJ2-1; 12 positions agree with TRBD2. Trimming cost V 6 bases and J 4 bases; bases outside gene matches: 4. Germline CDR1 is SEHNR and CDR2 is FQNEAQ (reference sequence). The CDR3 extends over 15 amino acids. The CDR3 DNA follows: TGTGCCAGCAGACAAGGACTAGCGGGGTACAATGAGCAGTTCTTC. Amino acid sequence: CASRQGLAGYNEQFF.

J is TRBJ1-5 and V is TRBV28, with 8 bases matching TRBD1. J lost 2 bases, V lost 7 bases, and 7 bases had no gene match. Germline V CDR1 and CDR2: MDHEN, SYDVKM. The CDR3 is 15 amino acids. This CDR3 is CASIGQGVGNQPQHF. CDR3 bases: TGTGCCAGCATCGGACAGGGCGTAGGCAATCAGCCCCAGCATTTT.

This chain joins TRBV5-1 and TRBJ2-5, with TRBD2 identical over 10 bases. CDR3 length: 19 amino acids. Germline-derived CDR1 and CDR2 are SGHRS and YFSETQ. V lost 4 bases and J lost 4; bases outside the gene matches: 19. CDR3 nucleotides: TGCGCCAGCAGCCTGGCGGAGGCTAGCGGGAGATTTATTCGAGAGACCCAGTACTTC. Translation gives CASSLAEASGRFIRETQYF.

The chain combines TRBV18 with TRBJ2-1; 9 positions agree with TRBD1. This CDR3 contains 14 residues. Trimming cost V 6 bases and J 5 bases; bases outside gene matches: 5. Germline loops: CDR1 KGHSH, CDR2 LQKENI. CDR3 residues: CASSWDRAHNEQFF. CDR3 DNA sequence: TGTGCCAGCTCTTGGGACAGGGCCCACAATGAGCAGTTCTTC.

This chain links TRBV11-2 with TRBJ1-1, with D maybe TRBD1 (5 bases). V was trimmed by 0 bases and J by 11 bases, leaving 13 bases between them. This CDR3 is built from 13 residues. CDR1 and CDR2 from the germline V gene are SGHAT and FQNNGV. The CDR3 bases are TGTGCCAGCAGCTTAGATAGGCAGGGTAAGGCTTTCTTT. Its translation is CASSLDRQGKAFF.

The genes are TRBV5-1 and TRBJ2-6, with D unresolved. The CDR3 totals 16 residues. Germline values: CDR1 SGHRS, CDR2 YFSETQ. V was pared by 0 bases and J by 3 bases, with 10 bases between. CDR3 amino acids: CASSLAPLGGANVLTF. In DNA form, the CDR3 reads TGCGCCAGCAGCTTGGCCCCTTTAGGTGGGGCCAACGTCCTGACTTTC.

This CDR3 is CASSVEGLAGGGDTQYF. The DNA of the CDR3 is TGTGCCAGCAGCGTAGAGGGACTAGCGGGAGGCGGAGATACGCAGTATTTT. The genes are TRBV9 and TRBJ2-3; 15 bases are a match to TRBD2. J lost 5 bases, V lost 0 bases, and 4 bases had no gene match. Germline-derived CDR1 and CDR2 are SGDLS and YYNGEE. This CDR3 region has 17 residues.

With regard to this clone: Other DNA sequences within the sample encode an identical CDR3. The chain carries TRBV5-1 and TRBJ1-1, with TRBD1 identical over 7 bases. The V gene's germline CDR1 is SGHRS and CDR2 YFSETQ. Losses at the gene ends were 4 bases for V and 4 bases for J; bases not matched to a gene: 4. The CDR3 extends over 13 amino acids. The CDR3 spells CASSIQGSTEAFF. The CDR3 DNA reads as TGCGCCAGCAGCATACAGGGGTCCACTGAAGCTTTCTTT.

This rearrangement joins TRBV27 to TRBJ2-3; D may be TRBD2 (5 bases). Trimming took 1 base from V and 4 from J, leaving 18 bases between them. The germline CDR1 and CDR2 sequences are MNHEY and SMNVEV (reference sequence). This CDR3 is built from 17 residues. The CDR3, as DNA: TGTGCCAGCAGTTTATTTTTCAGTTGGGGAGATTCAGATACGCAGTATTTT. As protein: CASSLFFSWGDSDTQYF.

V gene TRBV15 combines with J gene TRBJ1-4; the match to TRBD1 covers 8 bases. Trimming at V came to 2 bases and at J to 8 bases, leaving 4 bases not matched to a gene. The germline CDR1 and CDR2 sequences are LNHNV and YYDKDF (reference sequence). CDR3 length equals 14 residues. The CDR3: CATSRQGQAEKLFF. The CDR3, as DNA: TGTGCCACCAGCAGACAGGGACAGGCGGAAAAACTGTTTTTT.

This chain links TRBV4-2 with TRBJ2-7; D perhaps matches TRBD1 (5 bases). The CDR3 is 13 amino acids. Deletions cut 4 bases from V and 6 bases from J, with 13 bases between. Germline lookup yields CDR1 LGHNA and CDR2 YNFKEQ. CDR3 coding DNA: TGTGCCAGCAGCCCAGCGCCGCAGGGCGAGCAGTACTTC. Amino acids: CASSPAPQGEQYF.

The chain carries TRBV27 and TRBJ2-1, with D unclear. The V and J ends lost 6 bases and 3 bases respectively, with 12 bases between them. Germline-derived CDR1 and CDR2 are MNHEY and SMNVEV (reference sequence). This CDR3 comprises 14 residues. CDR3: CASRTRSVYNEQFF. DNA for the CDR3: TGTGCCAGCAGGACTCGATCGGTCTACAATGAGCAGTTCTTC.

The gene calls are TRBV15 and TRBJ2-4, with no clear D. This CDR3 has 16 residues. The germline V and J ends were trimmed by 0 bases and 8 bases, with 17 bases remaining between them. Germline CDR1 and CDR2: LNHNV and YYDKDF (reference sequence). CDR3 sequence reads: CATSRDLGGLQYIQYF. CDR3 nucleotides: TGTGCCACCAGCAGAGATCTGGGCGGCCTCCAATACATTCAGTACTTC.

Of note for this clone: The sample holds other DNA sequences that translate to the same CDR3. The rearrangement joins TRBV28 to TRBJ1-2, with D hard to call. The length of the CDR3 is 13 residues. CDR1 is MDHEN, CDR2 SYDVKM, per germline. Deletions cut 5 bases from V and 5 bases from J, with 12 bases between. CDR3 amino acids: CASSLRTDYGYTF. CDR3 nucleotides: TGTGCCAGCAGTCTGCGGACGGATTATGGCTACACCTTC.

The chain is built from TRBV5-1 and TRBJ2-3, with D hard to call. The V gene lost 0 bases and the J gene lost 2 bases, with 13 bases spanning the gap. Germline V gene sequence: CDR1 SGHRS, CDR2 YFSETQ. The CDR3 is 16 amino acids. CDR3 DNA sequence: TGCGCCAGCAGCTTGGCCGAGACGAAATACACAGATACGCAGTATTTT. This codes for CASSLAETKYTDTQYF.

J is TRBJ2-1 and V is TRBV5-4; D is undetermined. The V gene lost 0 bases and the J gene lost 5 bases, with 9 bases spanning the gap. The CDR3 runs 14 residues. Germline-derived CDR1 and CDR2 are SGHNT and YYREEE (reference sequence). DNA for the CDR3: TGTGCCAGCAGCTTGGTGCCTCACCACAATGAGCAGTTCTTC. It is translated as CASSLVPHHNEQFF. Looking up the rest from reference TRBV5-4 and TRBJ2-1 gives the full variable domain: ETGVTQSPTHLIKTRGQQVTLRCSSQSGHNTVSWYQQALGQGPQFIFQYYREEENGRGNFPPRFSGLQFPNYSSELNVNALELDDSALYLCASSLVPHHNEQFFGPGTRLTVL.

The chain recombines TRBV11-2 with TRBJ2-5, with TRBD2 matching 10 bases. The junction had 3 bases not matched to a gene; V was cut back by 4 bases and J by 4 bases. CDR1 SGHAT and CDR2 FQNNGV come from the germline V gene. The CDR3 loop spans 14 amino acids. DNA of the CDR3: TGTGCCAGCAGCTCGGGACTAGCGTCAGAGACCCAGTACTTC. It translates to CASSSGLASETQYF. Full variable domain (rest looked up from reference TRBV11-2 and TRBJ2-5): EAGVAQSPRYKIIEKRQSVAFWCNPISGHATLYWYQQILGQGPKLLIQFQNNGVVDDSQLPKDRFSAERLKGVDSTLKIQPAKLEDSAVYLCASSSGLASETQYFGPGTRLLVL.

The chain combines TRBV2 with TRBJ1-2; D uncertain. The germline V and J ends were trimmed by 4 bases and 0 bases, with 12 bases remaining between them. CDR1 and CDR2 from the germline V gene are SNHLY and FYNNEI. The CDR3 has 15 residues. CDR3 sequence reads: CASSGILIANYGYTF. DNA for the CDR3: TGTGCCAGCAGTGGAATTCTGATTGCTAACTATGGCTACACCTTC.